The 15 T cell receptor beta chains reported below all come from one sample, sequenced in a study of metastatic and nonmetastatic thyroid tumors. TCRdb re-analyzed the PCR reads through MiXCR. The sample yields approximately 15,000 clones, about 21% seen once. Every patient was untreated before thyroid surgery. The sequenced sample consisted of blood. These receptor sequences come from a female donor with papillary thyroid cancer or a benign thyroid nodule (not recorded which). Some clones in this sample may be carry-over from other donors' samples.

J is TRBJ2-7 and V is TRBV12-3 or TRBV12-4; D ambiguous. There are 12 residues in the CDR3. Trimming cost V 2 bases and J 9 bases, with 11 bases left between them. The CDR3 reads CASSLFGFGQYF. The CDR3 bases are TGTGCCAGCAGTTTATTCGGCTTCGGGCAGTACTTC.

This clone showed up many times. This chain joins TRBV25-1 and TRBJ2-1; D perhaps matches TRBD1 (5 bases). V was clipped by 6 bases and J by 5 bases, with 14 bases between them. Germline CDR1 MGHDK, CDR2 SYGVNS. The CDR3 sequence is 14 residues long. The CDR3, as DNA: TGTGCCAGCAGCGGAAATTTAGGGGACAATGAGCAGTTCTTC. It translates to CASSGNLGDNEQFF.

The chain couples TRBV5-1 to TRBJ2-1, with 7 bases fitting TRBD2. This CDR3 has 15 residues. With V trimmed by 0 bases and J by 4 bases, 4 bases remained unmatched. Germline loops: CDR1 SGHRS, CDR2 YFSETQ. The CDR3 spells CASSLGSSGYNEQFF. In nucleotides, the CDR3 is TGCGCCAGCAGCTTGGGATCTAGCGGTTACAATGAGCAGTTCTTC. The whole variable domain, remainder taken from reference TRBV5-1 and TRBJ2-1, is KAGVTQTPRYLIKTRGQQVTLSCSPISGHRSVSWYQQTPGQGLQFLFEYFSETQRNKGNFPGRFSGRQFSNSRSEMNVSTLELGDSALYLCASSLGSSGYNEQFFGPGTRLTVL.

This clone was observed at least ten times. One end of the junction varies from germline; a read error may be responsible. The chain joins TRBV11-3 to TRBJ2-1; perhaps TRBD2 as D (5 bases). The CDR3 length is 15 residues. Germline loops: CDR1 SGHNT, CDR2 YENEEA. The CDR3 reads CASRLGPLEYNEQFF. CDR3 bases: TGTGCCAGCAGATTAGGACCACTAGAATACAATGAGCAGTTCTTC.

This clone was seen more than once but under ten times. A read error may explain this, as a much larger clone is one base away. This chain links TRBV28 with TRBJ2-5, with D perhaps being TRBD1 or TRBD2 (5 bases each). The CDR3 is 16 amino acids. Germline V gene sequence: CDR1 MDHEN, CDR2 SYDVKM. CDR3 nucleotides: TGTGCCAGCAGCCCTGGACACTCCCACTTCGGGGAGACCCAGTACTTT. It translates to CASSPGHSHFGETQYF.

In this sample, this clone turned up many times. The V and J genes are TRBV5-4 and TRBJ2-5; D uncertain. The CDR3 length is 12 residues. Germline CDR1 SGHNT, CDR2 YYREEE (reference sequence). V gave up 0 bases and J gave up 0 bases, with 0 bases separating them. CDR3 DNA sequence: TGTGCCAGCAGCTTGGACCAAGAGACCCAGTACTTC. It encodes CASSLDQETQYF.

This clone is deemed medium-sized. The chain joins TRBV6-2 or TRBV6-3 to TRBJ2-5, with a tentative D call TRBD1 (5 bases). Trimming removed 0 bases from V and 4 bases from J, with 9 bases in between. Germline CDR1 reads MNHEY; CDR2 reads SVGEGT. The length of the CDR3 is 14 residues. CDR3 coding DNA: TGTGCCAGCAGTTACTCTCAGGGCGGAGAGACCCAGTACTTC. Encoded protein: CASSYSQGGETQYF.

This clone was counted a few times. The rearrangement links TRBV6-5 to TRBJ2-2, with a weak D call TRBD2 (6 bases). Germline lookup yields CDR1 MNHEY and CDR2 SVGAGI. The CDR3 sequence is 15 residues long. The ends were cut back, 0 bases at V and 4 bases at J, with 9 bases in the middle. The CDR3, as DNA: TGTGCCAGCAGTTACTCCGGGACTTTCACCGGGGAGCTGTTTTTT. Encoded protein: CASSYSGTFTGELFF.

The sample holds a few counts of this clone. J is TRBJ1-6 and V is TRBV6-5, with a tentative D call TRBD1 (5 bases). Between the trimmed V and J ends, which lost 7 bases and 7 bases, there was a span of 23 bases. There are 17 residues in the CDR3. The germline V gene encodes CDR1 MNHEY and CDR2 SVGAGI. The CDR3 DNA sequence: TGTGCCAGCACATACTACGCCGTGGGGGAGATAAATTCACCCCTCCACTTT. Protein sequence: CASTYYAVGEINSPLHF.

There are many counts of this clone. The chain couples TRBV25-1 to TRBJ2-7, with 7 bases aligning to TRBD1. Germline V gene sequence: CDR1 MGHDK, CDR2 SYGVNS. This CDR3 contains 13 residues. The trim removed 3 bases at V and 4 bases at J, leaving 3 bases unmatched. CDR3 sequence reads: CASSDHRGYEQYF. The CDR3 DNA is TGTGCCAGCAGTGATCACAGGGGTTACGAGCAGTACTTC.

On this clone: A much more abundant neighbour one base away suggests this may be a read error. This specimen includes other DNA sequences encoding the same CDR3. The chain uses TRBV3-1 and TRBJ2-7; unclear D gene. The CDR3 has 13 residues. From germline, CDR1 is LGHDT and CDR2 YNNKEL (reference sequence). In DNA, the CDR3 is TGTGCCAGTAGCCGACGGTCTCCCTACGAGCAGTACTTC. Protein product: CASSRRSPYEQYF.

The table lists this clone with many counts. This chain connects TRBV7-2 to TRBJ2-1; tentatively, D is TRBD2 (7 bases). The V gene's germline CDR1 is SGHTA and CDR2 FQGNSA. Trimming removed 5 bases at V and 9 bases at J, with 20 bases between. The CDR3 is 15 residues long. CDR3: CASSRDLGGRVEQFF. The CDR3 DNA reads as TGTGCCAGCAGCAGAGACTTAGGGGGGAGGGTTGAGCAGTTCTTC.

The CDR3 nucleotides are TGTGCCAGCAGAGGCCTTTGGCTTCCGCCCCAGCATTTT. Its protein product is CASRGLWLPPQHF. V and J are TRBV6-2 or TRBV6-3 and TRBJ1-5, with D uncertain. The CDR3 contains 13 residues. Trimming removed 6 bases at V and 9 bases at J, with 15 bases between. Looked up from germline, CDR1 is MNHEY and CDR2 is SVGEGT.

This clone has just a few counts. CDR3 in DNA: TGTGCCAGCAGCCTAGGGGTGGGGGCTTACAATGAGCAGTTCTTC. Translated: CASSLGVGAYNEQFF. The chain joins TRBV4-2 to TRBJ2-1; weak D call: TRBD1 (6 bases). CDR3 size: 15 residues. Germline assignment: CDR1 LGHNA and CDR2 YNFKEQ. V lost 4 bases and J lost 4, with 14 bases in between.

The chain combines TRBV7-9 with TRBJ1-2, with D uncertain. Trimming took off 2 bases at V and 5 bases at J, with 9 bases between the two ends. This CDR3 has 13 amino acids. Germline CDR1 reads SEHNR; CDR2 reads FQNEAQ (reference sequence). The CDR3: CASSLNQDYGYTF. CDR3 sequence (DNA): TGTGCCAGCAGCTTAAACCAAGATTATGGCTACACCTTC.